Below are 27 T cell receptor beta chains sequenced from a single sample in a study of CD8 T cells in ankylosing spondylitis. Whole-study findings and limits: There was a TCR beta motif, made of several highly homologous variants, that appeared characteristic of ankylosing spondylitis blood.

Their target antigens are unknown. TCRdb used MiXCR to reprocess the 5' RACE reads, holding one entry per CDR3 protein. Of about 500,000 distinct CDR3 sequences listed, approximately 5% are singletons. The specimen sequenced was blood, either unsorted or a sorted T cell fraction (not recorded which). All receptors derive from a male donor with ankylosing spondylitis.

This clonotype came up many times. V gene TRBV5-5 combines with J gene TRBJ1-1; 8 positions agree with TRBD1. Germline V gene data show CDR1 as SGHKS and CDR2 as YYEKEE (reference sequence). The CDR3 has 15 residues. The V segment lost 2 bases and the J segment 3 bases; nucleotides outside the gene matches: 6. The CDR3 spells CASSFIVTGDTEAFF. In DNA form, the CDR3 reads TGTGCCAGCAGCTTTATCGTGACAGGGGACACTGAAGCTTTCTTT. Complete variable domain (other parts from reference TRBV5-5 and TRBJ1-1): DAGVTQSPTHLIKTRGQQVTLRCSPISGHKSVSWYQQVLGQGPQFIFQYYEKEERGRGNFPDRFSARQFPNYSSELNVNALLLGDSALYLCASSFIVTGDTEAFFGQGTRLTVV.

This clonotype was counted ten times or more. The gene calls are TRBV20-1 and TRBJ2-2, with D possibly called TRBD1 or TRBD2 (5 bases each). Germline CDR1 DFQATT, CDR2 SNEGSKA (reference sequence). Trimming shortened V by 6 bases and J by 4 bases, and 18 bases separated the two germline ends. This CDR3 region has 15 residues. CDR3 nucleotide sequence: TGCAGTGCCATACCTTTGGGGGTTGGCACCGGGGAGCTGTTTTTT. It specifies CSAIPLGVGTGELFF.

This clonotype was counted at least ten times. The chain combines TRBV6-1 with TRBJ2-4; D is unresolved. CDR1 is MNHNS and CDR2 is SASEGT in the germline V gene. V was clipped by 6 bases and J by 6 bases, with 18 bases between them. This CDR3 has 15 amino acids. CDR3 bases: TGTGCCAGCAGCTTCACGTCTCGCGGTAGAAACATTCAGTACTTC. Translating gives CASSFTSRGRNIQYF.

This clonotype has ten or more counts. The rearrangement joins TRBV28 to TRBJ1-2; 10 positions match TRBD1. After removal of 6 bases from V and 3 bases from J, the junction contained 7 bases not matched to a gene. The CDR3 loop spans 15 amino acids. The germline gives CDR1 MDHEN, CDR2 SYDVKM. The CDR3: CASSPRDRGYYGYTF. DNA of the CDR3: TGTGCCAGCAGCCCCCGGGACAGGGGATACTATGGCTACACCTTC.

This clonotype was seen at least ten times. The V call is TRBV6-5, the J call TRBJ2-7, with a tentative D call TRBD2 (6 bases). CDR3 size: 14 residues. V was cut by 2 bases and J by 0 bases, with 8 bases left in between. The germline V gene has CDR1 MNHEY and CDR2 SVGAGI. The CDR3 here is CASSYTDYSYEQYF. Here the CDR3 DNA reads TGTGCCAGCAGTTACACGGACTACTCCTACGAGCAGTACTTC.

This rearrangement joins TRBV14 to TRBJ2-5; D might be TRBD1 or TRBD2, each matching 6 bases. This CDR3 is 14 amino acids long. The germline V gene has CDR1 SGHDN and CDR2 FVKESK. V was clipped by 9 bases and J by 5 bases, with 19 bases between them. The CDR3 region is CARSSRRGRETQYF. CDR3 sequence (DNA): TGTGCCAGATCCTCACGTCGGGGGCGTGAGACCCAGTACTTC.

This clonotype showed up just a few times. This chain links TRBV28 with TRBJ2-1; TRBD2 might be the D (6 bases). Per germline, CDR1 MDHEN and CDR2 SYDVKM. V was clipped by 8 bases and J by 0 bases, with 17 bases between them. CDR3 length: 16 residues. The CDR3 sequence is CASGGRRGSSYNEQFF. CDR3 nucleotides: TGTGCCAGCGGGGGTCGTCGGGGGAGCTCCTACAATGAGCAGTTCTTC.

The rearrangement links TRBV9 to TRBJ1-1; the D gene is possibly TRBD1 (5 bases). The CDR3 sequence is 14 residues long. Trimming left V 0 bases short and J 3 bases short, with 9 bases between. The germline gives CDR1 SGDLS, CDR2 YYNGEE. CDR3 in DNA: TGTGCCAGCAGCGTAGGGGTCAGGGACACTGAAGCTTTCTTT. It encodes CASSVGVRDTEAFF.

This clonotype was observed at least ten times. CDR3 loop: CASSYSRGDQPQHF. The CDR3 coding sequence is TGTGCCAGCAGTTACTCGAGAGGGGATCAGCCCCAGCATTTT. The chain has TRBV6-5 and TRBJ1-5, with D possibly being TRBD1 (5 bases). This CDR3 contains 14 residues. Looked up from germline, CDR1 is MNHEY and CDR2 is SVGAGI. V was shortened by 0 bases and J by 5 bases, with 8 bases between the two germline ends.

In its sample, this clonotype was seen many times. The CDR3 region has the DNA TGCAGTACCGAAACAGGACTCAGGGCAGATACGCAGTATTTT. It encodes CSTETGLRADTQYF. The rearrangement uses TRBV20-1 and TRBJ2-3; D might be TRBD1 or TRBD2, each matching 5 bases. The CDR3 has 14 residues. CDR1 and CDR2 (germline): DFQATT, SNEGSKA (reference sequence). Trimming removed 8 bases at V and 4 bases at J, with 19 bases between.

This clonotype has ten or more counts. CDR3 sequence: CASSRQGGETQYF. Written as DNA, the CDR3 is TGTGCCAGCAGTCGACAGGGGGGAGAGACCCAGTACTTC. The genes are TRBV7-2 and TRBJ2-5; 9 nucleotides match TRBD1. This CDR3 has 13 residues. V lost 6 bases and J lost 4; bases outside the gene matches: 3. The germline V gene has CDR1 SGHTA and CDR2 FQGNSA.

V gene TRBV4-1 combines with J gene TRBJ2-7, with 8 bases aligning to TRBD1. The V gene's germline CDR1 is MGHRA and CDR2 YSYEKL. V dropped 4 bases and J dropped 2; count of bases not matched to a gene: 13. This CDR3 is built from 17 residues. This CDR3 reads CASSRAYTGGGPYEQYF. The CDR3 bases are TGCGCCAGCAGCCGAGCCTACACAGGGGGTGGCCCCTACGAGCAGTACTTC.

At least ten counts were recorded for this clonotype. The chain is built from TRBV7-9 and TRBJ1-1; maybe TRBD1 (6 bases). V was pared by 7 bases and J by 1 base, with 13 bases between. Per the germline V gene, CDR1 is SEHNR and CDR2 is FQNEAQ (reference sequence). The CDR3 length is 14 residues. The DNA of the CDR3 is TGTGCCAGCATCGGGGGCGGTCCGAACACTGAAGCTTTCTTT. It encodes CASIGGGPNTEAFF.

This clonotype was recorded at least ten times. V and J are TRBV29-1 and TRBJ2-1; 11 bases line up with TRBD2. Germline CDR1 is SQVTM and CDR2 is ANQGSEA. V was clipped by 7 bases and J by 0 bases; unmatched bases: 2. The CDR3 spans 14 residues. CDR3: CSGGTSGSYNEQFF. The CDR3 DNA is TGCAGCGGGGGGACTAGCGGCTCCTACAATGAGCAGTTCTTC.

This clonotype was found a few times. CDR3 sequence reads: CASSPRWREGRSYNEQFF. The CDR3 nucleotides are TGTGCCAGCAGCCCTCGGTGGCGGGAGGGCCGATCCTACAATGAGCAGTTCTTC. The chain combines TRBV11-1 with TRBJ2-1; TRBD2 matches at 9 bases. The CDR3 loop spans 18 amino acids. The germline CDR1 and CDR2 sequences are SGHAT and FQDESV (reference sequence). Trimming cost V 5 bases and J 1 base; bases outside gene matches: 12.

The table lists this clonotype with many counts. The chain carries TRBV7-9 and TRBJ1-2; tentatively, D is TRBD1 (5 bases). The CDR3 loop spans 14 amino acids. Germline V gene lookup returns CDR1 SEHNR and CDR2 FQNEAQ (reference sequence). V shed 5 bases and J shed 3 bases, with 13 bases lying between them. As DNA, the CDR3 is TGTGCCAGCAGCCAACGGGACGGATACTATGGCTACACCTTC. Protein: CASSQRDGYYGYTF.

V and J are TRBV6-1 and TRBJ1-6, with 7 bases matching TRBD1. V shed 7 bases, J shed 9 bases, and the junction held 18 bases outside the gene matches. Germline loops: CDR1 MNHNS, CDR2 SASEGT. The CDR3 runs to 17 residues. The CDR3 DNA reads TGTGCCAGCATCCTCTCTTTTCGGACAGGTTTGGCTTCACCCCTCCACTTT. Protein: CASILSFRTGLASPLHF.

This clonotype was seen ten or more times. The chain combines TRBV20-1 with TRBJ1-6; perhaps TRBD1 as D (5 bases). The germline gives CDR1 DFQATT, CDR2 SNEGSKA (reference sequence). The CDR3 runs to 13 residues. V was clipped by 5 bases and J by 10 bases, with 15 bases between them. Here the CDR3 DNA reads TGCAGTGCTCAGGGTCCCAATGGGTCACCCCTCCACTTT. Translated: CSAQGPNGSPLHF.

This clonotype has ten or more counts. The V and J genes are TRBV9 and TRBJ2-7, with 7 bases identical to TRBD1. CDR3 length: 14 amino acids. The V gene's germline CDR1 is SGDLS and CDR2 YYNGEE. V dropped 0 bases and J dropped 7; count of bases not matched to a gene: 7. The CDR3 sequence: CASSVGQGAWEQYF. Written as DNA, the CDR3 is TGTGCCAGCAGCGTAGGACAGGGTGCGTGGGAGCAGTACTTC.

The chain combines TRBV9 with TRBJ1-6, with 7 bases fitting TRBD1. CDR1 is SGDLS and CDR2 is YYNGEE in the germline V gene. CDR3 length: 16 residues. V lost 0 bases, J lost 3 bases, and 3 bases stayed unmatched. In DNA, the CDR3 is TGTGCCAGCAGCGTAGAGGGACAGCTCTATAATTCACCCCTCCACTTT. This translates into CASSVEGQLYNSPLHF. Full variable domain (remainder filled in from reference TRBV9 and TRBJ1-6): DSGVTQTPKHLITATGQRVTLRCSPRSGDLSVYWYQQSLDQGLQFLIQYYNGEERAKGNILERFSAQQFPDLHSELNLSSLELGDSALYFCASSVEGQLYNSPLHFGNGTRLTVT.

This clonotype was counted at least ten times. The rearrangement uses TRBV11-2 and TRBJ2-5, with D hard to call. The CDR3 is 12 residues long. V shed 4 bases and J shed 2 bases, with 5 bases lying between them. The germline CDR1 and CDR2 sequences are SGHAT and FQNNGV. This CDR3 is CASSYYQETQYF. DNA of the CDR3: TGTGCCAGCAGCTACTATCAAGAGACCCAGTACTTC. The full variable domain, rest sourced from reference TRBV11-2 and TRBJ2-5, is EAGVAQSPRYKIIEKRQSVAFWCNPISGHATLYWYQQILGQGPKLLIQFQNNGVVDDSQLPKDRFSAERLKGVDSTLKIQPAKLEDSAVYLCASSYYQETQYFGPGTRLLVL.

This clonotype showed up many times. This chain joins TRBV20-1 and TRBJ2-7; possible D gene TRBD2, 6 bases. The CDR3 covers 11 residues. V lost 4 bases and J 13 bases, leaving 17 bases between the germline ends. Germline-derived CDR1 and CDR2 are DFQATT and SNEGSKA (reference sequence). The CDR3 region has the DNA TGCAGTGCTATTAGAGCGGAGGGGCCCTACTTC. Its protein product is CSAIRAEGPYF.

This clonotype was counted many times. The J gene is TRBJ1-2, the V gene TRBV4-3, with 7 bases identical to TRBD1. CDR1 and CDR2 (germline): LGHNA, YSLEER. The CDR3 has 14 residues. Germline trimming cut 4 bases from V and 3 bases from J; bases unmatched to any gene: 5. CDR3: CASSRIGTDYGYTF. For the CDR3, the DNA is TGCGCCAGCAGCCGTATCGGGACAGACTATGGCTACACCTTC.

The sample holds many counts of this clonotype. The chain recombines TRBV20-1 with TRBJ2-7, with 7 bases identical to TRBD2. The germline gives CDR1 DFQATT, CDR2 SNEGSKA (reference sequence). With 6 bases clipped from V and 6 bases from J, the junction kept 8 bases outside the gene matches. The CDR3 has 12 residues. The CDR3 sequence: CSARRLASEQYF. CDR3 coding DNA: TGCAGTGCAAGACGACTAGCTAGCGAGCAGTACTTC.

This clonotype came up a few times. The chain employs TRBV5-1 and TRBJ1-4; D perhaps matches TRBD1 (5 bases). Germline V CDR1 and CDR2: SGHRS, YFSETQ. The CDR3 runs to 17 residues. V was cut by 0 bases and J by 3 bases, with 15 bases left in between. The CDR3 region has the DNA TGCGCCAGCAGCTTGGTAGGTCAGGGTGCGGCTAATGAAAAACTGTTTTTT. As protein: CASSLVGQGAANEKLFF.

This chain uses TRBV5-1 with TRBJ2-7; 11 bases fit TRBD2. Germline V CDR1 and CDR2: SGHRS, YFSETQ. The CDR3 has 16 amino acids. V lost 4 bases, J lost 4 bases, and 10 bases stayed unmatched. The CDR3 coding sequence is TGCGCCAGCAGCGCCCGCGCCGGGACTAGCGGATACGAGCAGTACTTC. This sequence encodes CASSARAGTSGYEQYF.

This clonotype occurred many times. The rearrangement links TRBV20-1 to TRBJ1-5; 8 positions match TRBD1. The CDR3 loop spans 12 amino acids. Germline V CDR1 and CDR2: DFQATT, SNEGSKA (reference sequence). V shed 5 bases, J shed 6 bases, and the junction held 3 bases outside the gene matches. The CDR3, as DNA: TGCAGTGCTTGGACAGGGAGTCAGCCCCAGCATTTT. Translated: CSAWTGSQPQHF.